A selection of T cell receptor beta chains follows, all from one sample in a study of shared clonotypes between healthy human individuals. The data were produced by immunoSEQ multiplex PCR, yet TCRdb's version contains in-frame clones alone and is incomplete. The table has 500,000 to 550,000 clones, approximately 95% seen once; the top ten hold about 0.059%. The sequenced material came from naive CD4+ T cells sorted from blood. These receptors all stem from a woman in her 30s in good health. Each CDR3 is given with its conserved first and last residue. D genes are given only for firm matches. The size entry is marked missing in some rows and otherwise reads once, few, many or a size class.

TRBV10-3,-,TRBJ2-3,-,TGTGCCATCAGTGAGTTTACTAGTACCGATACGCAGTATTTT,CAISEFTSTDTQYF
TRBV10-2,-,TRBJ1-5,TRBD1,TGCGCCAGCAGGGAAGGGGGCGGCTATTCCAATCAGCCCCAGCATTTT,CASREGGGYSNQPQHF
TRBV5-6,-,TRBJ1-4,-,TGTGCCAGCAGCTTCTACGGGACGGCAACTAATGAAAAACTGTTTTTT,CASSFYGTATNEKLFF
TRBV28,-,TRBJ1-1,-,TGTGCCAGCAAGGCAGGCACCACTTCTGCTTTCTTT,CASKAGTTSAFF
TRBV21-1,-,TRBJ2-1,-,TGTGCCAGCAGCAAACGGGCTAGCGGGAGTAGGCTCCATGAGCAGTTCTTC,CASSKRASGSRLHEQFF
TRBV29-1,-,TRBJ2-3,-,TGCAGCGTTTCTTCAGGAGATACGCAGTATTTT,CSVSSGDTQYF
TRBV27,-,TRBJ2-1,TRBD2,TGTGCCAGCAGACCCGGGGCCCTAGCGGGAGTTGAGCAGTTCTTC,CASRPGALAGVEQFF
TRBV28,-,TRBJ2-7,-,TGTGCCAGCAGTCCCCAGGGGTTACTATACGAGCAGTACTTC,CASSPQGLLYEQYF
TRBV28,-,TRBJ2-1,-,TGTGCCAGCATCCGCGGGGGGACAGGGAAGGGAGAGCAGTTCTTC,CASIRGGTGKGEQFF
TRBV4-1,-,TRBJ2-1,TRBD1,TGCGCCAGCAGCCAGCCGGGACAGGGGATCGATGAGCAGTTCTTC,CASSQPGQGIDEQFF
TRBV19,-,TRBJ1-5,-,TGTGCCAGTACCCCCTATAGCAATCAGCCCCAGCATTTT,CASTPYSNQPQHF
TRBV9,-,TRBJ2-1,-,TGTGCCAGCAGCGTCTCTGAGGGAGTCGGCTACAATGAGCAGTTCTTC,CASSVSEGVGYNEQFF
TRBV15,-,TRBJ1-1,-,TGTGCCACCAGCAGAGGCCTCCAGGGGACTGAAGCTTTCTTT,CATSRGLQGTEAFF
TRBV4-1,-,TRBJ1-1,TRBD1,TGCGCCAGCAGCCAGGAAAGGGACAGGGTCTTTAACACTGAAGCTTTCTTT,CASSQERDRVFNTEAFF
TRBV10-2,-,TRBJ2-5,-,TGCGCCAGCAGTCTAACCCAAATGAGAAGGCCAGAGACCCAGTACTTC,CASSLTQMRRPETQYF
TRBV19,-,TRBJ2-2,TRBD2,TGTGCCAGTAGTATGTACGGGCGACTAGCGGGAGCCACCGGGGAGCTGTTTTTT,CASSMYGRLAGATGELFF
TRBV19,once,TRBJ2-3,TRBD1,TGTGCCAGTAGCTCGACAGGGGCCGATACGCAGTATTTT,CASSSTGADTQYF
TRBV11-2,-,TRBJ2-5,-,TGTGCCAGCAGCCCCCCGGGAGAAGAGACCCAGTACTTC,CASSPPGEETQYF
TRBV15,-,TRBJ2-3,-,TGTGCCACCAGCAGAGATATACTATCGGTGAACACAGATACGCAGTATTTT,CATSRDILSVNTDTQYF
TRBV10-2,-,TRBJ1-2,-,TGCGCCAGCAGTGGAAGCGGAAATAACTATGGCTACACCTTC,CASSGSGNNYGYTF
TRBV16,-,TRBJ1-2,-,TGTGCCAGCAGCCCCGAGCGAGGCTCCAGCTACACCTTC,CASSPERGSSYTF
TRBV18,-,TRBJ2-3,-,TGTGCCAGCTCACCACGGGTAGCAGGAGATACGCAGTATTTT,CASSPRVAGDTQYF
TRBV19,-,TRBJ2-1,TRBD2,TGTGCCAGTAGGCCGCGGGAGTCTAATGAGCAGTTCTTC,CASRPRESNEQFF
TRBV18,-,TRBJ2-2,-,TGTGCCAGCTCACCTCCTAGCCAAAGTTTCGCGAACACCGGGGAGCTGTTTTTT,CASSPPSQSFANTGELFF
TRBV4-1,once,TRBJ2-7,TRBD2,TGCGCCAGCAGCCAAACTAGACTAGCGGGAGGCCCTCGCTCCTACGAGCAGTACTTC,CASSQTRLAGGPRSYEQYF
TRBV28,-,TRBJ2-3,-,TGTGCCAGCAGTCGAGCCACAGATACGCAGTATTTT,CASSRATDTQYF
TRBV9,-,TRBJ1-3,-,TGTGCCAGCAGCGTTGGGGGACACTCTGGAAACACCATATATTTT,CASSVGGHSGNTIYF
TRBV25-1,-,TRBJ2-3,TRBD1,TGTGCCAGCAGATGGACAGGTAGCACAGATACGCAGTATTTT,CASRWTGSTDTQYF
TRBV4-2,once,TRBJ1-3,-,TGTGCCAGCAGCCAAGAGGGGAGCTACAATGGAAACACCATATATTTT,CASSQEGSYNGNTIYF
TRBV11-2,-,TRBJ1-2,-,TGTGCCAGCAGCCCCCAGGGGAGCGGAGGCTACACCTTC,CASSPQGSGGYTF
TRBV28,-,TRBJ1-4,-,TGTGCCAGCAGCTTAAGGGGACATCCTAATGAAAAACTGTTTTTT,CASSLRGHPNEKLFF